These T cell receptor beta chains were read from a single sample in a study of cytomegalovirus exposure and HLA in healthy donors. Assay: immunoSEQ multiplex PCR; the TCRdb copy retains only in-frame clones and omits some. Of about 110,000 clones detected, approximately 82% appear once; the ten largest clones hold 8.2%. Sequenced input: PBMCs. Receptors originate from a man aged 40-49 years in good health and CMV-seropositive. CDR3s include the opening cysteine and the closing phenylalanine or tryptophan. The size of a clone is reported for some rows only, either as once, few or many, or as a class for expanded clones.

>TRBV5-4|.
CASSVRGVKEKLFF
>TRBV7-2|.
CASSPPARAGETQYF
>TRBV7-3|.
CASSLGLAGARSDTQYF
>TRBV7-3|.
CASSVRTPWNTEAFF
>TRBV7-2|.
CASSVQALGGLSEKLFF
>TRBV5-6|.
CASSLVEQQFF
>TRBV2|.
CASKGLAGPFATDTQYF
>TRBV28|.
CASSLASNEQFF
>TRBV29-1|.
CSVAGTSKASYEQYF
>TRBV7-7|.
CASSLTRGTGELFF
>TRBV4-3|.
CASGTGRSGANVLTF
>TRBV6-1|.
CASSEGGISQPQHF
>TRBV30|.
CAWSENPGETQYF
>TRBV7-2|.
CASAQGAGNQPQHF
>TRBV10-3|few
CAISDIMSNQPQHF
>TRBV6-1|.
CASKRDRDYTEAFF